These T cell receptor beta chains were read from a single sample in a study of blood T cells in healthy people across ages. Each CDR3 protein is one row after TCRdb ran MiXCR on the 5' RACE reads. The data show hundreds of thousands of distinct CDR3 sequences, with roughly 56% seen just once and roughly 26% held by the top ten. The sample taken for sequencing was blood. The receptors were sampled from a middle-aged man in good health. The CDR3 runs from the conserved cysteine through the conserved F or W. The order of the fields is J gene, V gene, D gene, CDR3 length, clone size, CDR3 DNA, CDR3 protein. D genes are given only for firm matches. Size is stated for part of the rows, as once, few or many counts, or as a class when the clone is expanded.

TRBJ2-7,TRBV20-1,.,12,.,TGCAGTGCTAGACGACAAGCCTACGAGCAGTACTTC,CSARRQAYEQYF
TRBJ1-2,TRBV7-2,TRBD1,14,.,TGTGCCAGCAGCTCTTTTGAGACAGGGGGCGGCTACACCTTC,CASSSFETGGGYTF
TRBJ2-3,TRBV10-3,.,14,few,TGTGCCATCAGTGAGTCTAGGTCGAGGGATACGCAGTATTTT,CAISESRSRDTQYF
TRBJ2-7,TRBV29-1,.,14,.,TGCAACGTTGAAGGGGAGGACGGCACCTACGAGCAGTACTTC,CNVEGEDGTYEQYF
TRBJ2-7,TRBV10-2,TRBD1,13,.,TGCGCCAGCGGCCAGGGGGCGTCCTACGAGCAGTACTTC,CASGQGASYEQYF
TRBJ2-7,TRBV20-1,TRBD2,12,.,TGCAGTGCTGGAGCGGGAGAGGACGAGCAGTACTTC,CSAGAGEDEQYF
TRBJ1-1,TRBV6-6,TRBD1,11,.,TGTGCCAGCGGGACAGGGGCTGAAGCTTTCTTT,CASGTGAEAFF
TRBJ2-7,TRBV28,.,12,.,TGTGCCAGCAGTTTACTTCGGGACGAGCAGTACTTC,CASSLLRDEQYF
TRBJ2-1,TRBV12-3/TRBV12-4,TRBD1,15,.,TGTGCCAGCAGCCAATTCGGACAGGGCTACAATGAGCAGTTCTTC,CASSQFGQGYNEQFF
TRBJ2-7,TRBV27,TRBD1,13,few,TGTGCCAGCAGTCACCAGGGACAGCCGCAGCAGTACTTC,CASSHQGQPQQYF
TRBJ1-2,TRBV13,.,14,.,TGCGCCAGCAGCCCGTACAGGGAGTACTATGGCTACACCTTC,CASSPYREYYGYTF
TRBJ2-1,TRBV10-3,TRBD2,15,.,TGTGCCATCAGTGAGTTTGAGCGGGGCCTTGATGAGCAGTTCTTC,CAISEFERGLDEQFF
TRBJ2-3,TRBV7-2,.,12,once,TGTGCCAGCAGCTGGACTCCAGATACGCAGTATTTT,CASSWTPDTQYF
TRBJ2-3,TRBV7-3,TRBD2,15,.,TGTGCCAGCAGCTTATCAGGGACTAGCAGTGATACGCAGTATTTT,CASSLSGTSSDTQYF
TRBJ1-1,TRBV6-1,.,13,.,TGTGCCAGCAGTGAAGCGTACGGATGGGGAGCTTTCTTT,CASSEAYGWGAFF
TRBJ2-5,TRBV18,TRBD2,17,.,TGTGCCAGCTCACCAAGGACGCTAGCGGGACGAATAGCGACCCAGTACTTC,CASSPRTLAGRIATQYF
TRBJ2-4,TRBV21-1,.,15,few,TGTGCCAGCCACCCGTCCGTTTTAACCAAAAACATTCAGTACTTC,CASHPSVLTKNIQYF
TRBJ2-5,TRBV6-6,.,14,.,TGTGCCAGCAGGGAAAGTAGTACAGGGGAGACCCAGTACTTC,CASRESSTGETQYF
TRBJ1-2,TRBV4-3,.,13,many,TGCGCCAGCAGCCGAACGGAAGAAGGAGGCTACACCTTC,CASSRTEEGGYTF
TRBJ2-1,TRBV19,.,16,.,TGTGCCAGGCCCCTACCCTTGTGGAGCTCCTACAATGAGCAGTTCTTC,CARPLPLWSSYNEQFF
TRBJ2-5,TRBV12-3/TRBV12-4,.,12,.,TGTGCCAGCAGTTTGCACAACAATGAGCAGTACTTC,CASSLHNNEQYF
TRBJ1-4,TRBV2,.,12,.,TGTGCCGGGCGACCCGCAAATGAAAAACTGTTTTTT,CAGRPANEKLFF
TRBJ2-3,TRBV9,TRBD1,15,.,TGTGCCAGCAGCGCCGGACAGGGACCCCCAGATACGCAGTATTTT,CASSAGQGPPDTQYF
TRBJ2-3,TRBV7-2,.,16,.,TGTGCCAGCAGCTACGGGGGGCTTGGATCCACAGATACGCAGTATTTT,CASSYGGLGSTDTQYF
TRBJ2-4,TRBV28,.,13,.,TGTGCCAGCAGTCCCCCCCCTAAAAACATTCAGTACTTC,CASSPPPKNIQYF
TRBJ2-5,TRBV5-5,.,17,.,TGTGCCAGCAGCTTGGGGCTAGACAGGACGAACCAAGAGACCCAGTACTTC,CASSLGLDRTNQETQYF
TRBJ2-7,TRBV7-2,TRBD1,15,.,TGTGCCAGCAGCTTAGTGGGGACAGGTTCCTACGAGCAGTACTTC,CASSLVGTGSYEQYF
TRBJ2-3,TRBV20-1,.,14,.,TGCAGTGCTAGAAGAGGGCAGGGTTTTGATACGCAGTATTTT,CSARRGQGFDTQYF
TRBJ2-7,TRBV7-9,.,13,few,TGTGCCAGCAGCCCCGGCGACGGGGACGAGCAGTACTTC,CASSPGDGDEQYF
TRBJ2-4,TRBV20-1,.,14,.,TGCAGTGCGGAAGGACGCGGCGGAATAAACATTCAGTACTTC,CSAEGRGGINIQYF
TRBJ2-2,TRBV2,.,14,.,TGTGCCATACCGAGTGGCGTTGTCGCCGGGGAGCTGTTTTTT,CAIPSGVVAGELFF
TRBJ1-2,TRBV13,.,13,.,TGTGCCAGCAGAGCAGGGGCGCTGAGGGGCTACACCTTC,CASRAGALRGYTF
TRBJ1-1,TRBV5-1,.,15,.,TGCGCCAGCAGCTTGGACGCTCCGAGGGAGGGTGAAGCTTTCTTT,CASSLDAPREGEAFF
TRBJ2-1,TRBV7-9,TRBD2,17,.,TGTGCCAGCAGCATTAGTGCTAGCGGCCATTCGTGGAATGAGCAGTTCTTC,CASSISASGHSWNEQFF
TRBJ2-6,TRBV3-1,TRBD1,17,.,TGTGCCAGCAGCCGGCAGGGGGCGCTCCCTGGGGCCAACGTCCTGACTTTC,CASSRQGALPGANVLTF
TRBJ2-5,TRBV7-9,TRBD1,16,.,TGTGCCAGCAGCCTCCTGGTCGGGACAGACCAAGAGACCCAGTACTTC,CASSLLVGTDQETQYF
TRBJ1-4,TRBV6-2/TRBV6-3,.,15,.,TGTGCCAGCAGTTACTCAAGGGCCGGCAATGAAAAACTGTTTTTT,CASSYSRAGNEKLFF
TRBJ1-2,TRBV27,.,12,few,TGTGCCAGCAGTTTCGCGGGGGATGGCTACACCTTC,CASSFAGDGYTF
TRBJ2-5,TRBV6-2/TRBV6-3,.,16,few,TGTGCCAGCAGTTACTGGTACCAAGGGTTGGGTGAGACCCAGTACTTC,CASSYWYQGLGETQYF
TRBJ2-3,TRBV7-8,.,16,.,TGTGCCAGCAGCTTAGTGGCTAGACAACGCACAGATACGCAGTATTTT,CASSLVARQRTDTQYF
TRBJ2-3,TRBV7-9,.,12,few,TGTGCCATCCCATACCTACTGGGTACGCAGTATTTT,CAIPYLLGTQYF
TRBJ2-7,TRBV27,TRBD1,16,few,TGTGCCAGCAGTTTGAGGCGGGACAGGGGGCCCTACGAGCAGTACTTC,CASSLRRDRGPYEQYF
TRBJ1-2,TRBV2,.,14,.,TGTGCCAGCCCGTTCCCCCCGGGGATTGGAGGCTACACCTTC,CASPFPPGIGGYTF
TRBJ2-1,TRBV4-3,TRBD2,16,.,TGCGCCAGCAGCCAAGATCTAGCGGGAGGGTTGGATGAGCAGTTCTTC,CASSQDLAGGLDEQFF
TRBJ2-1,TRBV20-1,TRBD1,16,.,TGCAGTGCTAGAGACTTGAAGGGGGCGGACATTTATGAGCAGTTCTTC,CSARDLKGADIYEQFF
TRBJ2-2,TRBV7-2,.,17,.,TGTGCCAGCAGCTCCGTTAGGGGACTCCAATTAGGCGGGGAGCTGTTTTTT,CASSSVRGLQLGGELFF
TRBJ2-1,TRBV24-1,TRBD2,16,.,TGTGCCACCAGTGGGACTAGCGGGACCTTACGAAATGAGCAGTTCTTC,CATSGTSGTLRNEQFF
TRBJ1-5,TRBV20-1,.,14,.,TGCAGTGCCCGAGGGGGGCGCGGACTTCAGCCCCAGCATTTT,CSARGGRGLQPQHF
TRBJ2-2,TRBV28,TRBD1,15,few,TGTGCCAGCAGGTCCGGGACAGGGAACACCGGGGAGCTGTTTTTT,CASRSGTGNTGELFF
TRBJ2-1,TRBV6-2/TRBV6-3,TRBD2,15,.,TGTGCCAGCAGTTACCTCGCTAGCGGATACAATGAGCAGTTCTTC,CASSYLASGYNEQFF
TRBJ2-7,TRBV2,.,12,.,TGTGCCAGCAGTGTTGCGGGGATTAGGCAGTACTTC,CASSVAGIRQYF
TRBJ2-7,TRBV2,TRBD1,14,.,TGTGCCAGCGGGAAGGACAGGGCGGAGTCCGAGCAGTACTTC,CASGKDRAESEQYF
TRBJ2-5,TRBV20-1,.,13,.,TGCAGTGCTTCTCCCGGGGGCAGAGAGACCCAGTACTTC,CSASPGGRETQYF